This T cell receptor beta chain originates from a study of neoadjuvant anti-PD-1 for oral cavity cancer. Whole-study context: Nivolumab at 3 mg/kg was mostly given biweekly, three to four doses, pre-surgery. Patients without progression got a fourth dose around day 43.

Two replicates per tumor sample, mostly from 4.8 ug of genomic DNA. Assay used: immunoSEQ multiplex PCR; TCRdb lists only in-frame clones, some missing. The data contain roughly 24,000 clones, 27% of them singletons. This clone was seen repeatedly, ten times or more. Its specificity is unknown. Time point here: after neoadjuvant nivolumab, at surgical resection. Overall study results and limits: Treg/Th17 ratio rose with pretreatment blood and fell with post-treatment tumor TCRbeta clonality.

The material sequenced was tumor tissue, taken after nivolumab (anti-PD-1) treatment. This receptor was identified in a person aged 35-79 years with oral cavity squamous cell carcinoma.

CDR3 sequence: CASSRGVAETQYF. The CDR3 DNA sequence: TGTGCCAGCAGCCGCGGGGTGGCGGAGACCCAGTACTTC. The chain employs TRBV7-2 and TRBJ2-5; maybe TRBD2 (6 bases). Germline V gene lookup returns CDR1 SGHTA and CDR2 FQGNSA. Trimming removed 5 bases from V and 5 bases from J, with 12 bases in between. There are 13 residues in the CDR3. Full variable domain (remainder filled in from reference TRBV7-2 and TRBJ2-5): GAGVSQSPSNKVTEKGKDVELRCDPISGHTALYWYRQSLGQGLEFLIYFQGNSAPDKSGLPSDRFSAERTGGSVSTLTIQRTQQEDSAVYLCASSRGVAETQYFGPGTRLLVL.